This is a list of T cell receptor beta chains from one sample in a study of blood T cell repertoires in COVID-19. Using immunoSEQ multiplex PCR, the repertoire was profiled, and TCRdb retains in-frame clones only, with some absent. The sample has 300,000 to 400,000 clones, more than 75% seen once. Sequenced input: peripheral blood. These receptors came from a woman aged 50 to 65 with COVID-19, enrolled during active disease. The CDR3 runs from the conserved cysteine through the conserved F or W. The D gene is left open where the match is weak. The size field is filled for only some rows; it gives once, few, many or a size class.

CDR3aa: CASSQYRASEQFF
CDR3nt: TGTGCCAGCAGCCAATACAGGGCGAGTGAGCAGTTCTTC
j_gene: TRBJ2-1
d_gene: -
abundance: -
v_gene: TRBV3-1/TRBV3-2

CDR3aa: CSVVEGRANTEAFF
CDR3nt: TGCAGCGTTGTCGAGGGGAGGGCGAACACTGAAGCTTTCTTT
j_gene: TRBJ1-1
d_gene: -
abundance: -
v_gene: TRBV29-1

CDR3aa: CASSVVAGEIEEQFF
CDR3nt: TGTGCCAGCAGCGTAGTAGCGGGAGAAATCGAGGAGCAGTTCTTC
j_gene: TRBJ2-1
d_gene: TRBD2
abundance: -
v_gene: TRBV9

CDR3aa: CASSLEGVYTGELFF
CDR3nt: TGTGCCAGCAGCTTAGAGGGGGTCTACACCGGGGAGCTGTTTTTT
j_gene: TRBJ2-2
d_gene: -
abundance: -
v_gene: TRBV7-2

CDR3aa: CASSQEGGKVAGDKEQYF
CDR3nt: TGCGCCAGCAGCCAAGAGGGGGGTAAGGTGGCGGGAGATAAAGAGCAGTACTTC
j_gene: TRBJ2-7
d_gene: TRBD2
abundance: -
v_gene: TRBV4-1

CDR3aa: CASSARDRGGYGYTF
CDR3nt: TGTGCCAGCAGCGCTAGGGACAGGGGAGGCTATGGCTACACCTTC
j_gene: TRBJ1-2
d_gene: TRBD1
abundance: -
v_gene: TRBV5-4

CDR3aa: CASSQGTSYYEQYF
CDR3nt: TGTGCCAGCAGCCAGGGAACTAGCTATTACGAGCAGTACTTC
j_gene: TRBJ2-7
d_gene: -
abundance: once
v_gene: TRBV4-2

CDR3aa: CASSRKSRKLGQDYNEQFF
CDR3nt: TGTGCCAGCAGCAGAAAAAGTAGAAAATTGGGACAGGACTACAATGAGCAGTTCTTC
j_gene: TRBJ2-1
d_gene: -
abundance: -
v_gene: TRBV21-1

CDR3aa: CASSYSYLGAGTEAFF
CDR3nt: TGTGCCAGCAGTTACTCCTACTTGGGGGCCGGCACTGAAGCTTTCTTT
j_gene: TRBJ1-1
d_gene: -
abundance: -
v_gene: TRBV6-5

CDR3aa: CASSTRTTRASDTQYF
CDR3nt: TGTGCCAGCAGCACAAGGACTACCCGAGCGAGCGATACGCAGTATTTT
j_gene: TRBJ2-3
d_gene: -
abundance: -
v_gene: TRBV7-6

CDR3aa: CASSLERTGEGYTF
CDR3nt: TGCGCCAGCAGCTTGGAGCGGACAGGGGAAGGCTACACCTTC
j_gene: TRBJ1-2
d_gene: TRBD1
abundance: -
v_gene: TRBV5-1

CDR3aa: CASIPWGGEQFF
CDR3nt: TGTGCCAGCATCCCGTGGGGGGGTGAGCAGTTCTTC
j_gene: TRBJ2-1
d_gene: TRBD2
abundance: -
v_gene: TRBV12-3/TRBV12-4

CDR3aa: CASSQDRGGPSYEQYF
CDR3nt: TGCGCCAGCAGCCAAGATCGGGGAGGTCCCTCCTACGAGCAGTACTTC
j_gene: TRBJ2-7
d_gene: -
abundance: -
v_gene: TRBV4-3

CDR3aa: CASSWRASYNEQFF
CDR3nt: TGTGCCAGCAGTTGGAGGGCCTCCTACAATGAGCAGTTCTTC
j_gene: TRBJ2-1
d_gene: -
abundance: -
v_gene: TRBV27

CDR3aa: CASSYSQGRLTGELFF
CDR3nt: TGTGCCAGCAGTTACTCCCAGGGCCGGCTCACCGGGGAGCTGTTTTTT
j_gene: TRBJ2-2
d_gene: -
abundance: -
v_gene: TRBV6-6

CDR3aa: CASSKRAPPYEQYF
CDR3nt: TGTGCCAGCAGCAAACGAGCCCCTCCCTACGAGCAGTACTTC
j_gene: TRBJ2-7
d_gene: -
abundance: -
v_gene: TRBV25-1